The clone carrying this TCR beta chain was recorded only once. Its matching antigen is unknown. This sample is part of a study of T-cell reconstitution after alpha-beta-depleted transplantation in children. General observations from the study: Surviving recipient T cells and intrathymic progenitors accounted for some patients' high TCRbeta diversity at day 60.

Germline-derived CDR1 and CDR2 are SNHLY and FYNNEI. V gave up 2 bases and J gave up 3 bases, with 5 bases separating them. CDR3 length equals 13 residues. A library of TCRbeta sequences, prepared with unique molecular identifiers, was generated. MiXCR, run by TCRdb on the PCR reads, gives a single entry per CDR3 protein. In the table there are 350,000 to 500,000 distinct CDR3 sequences, 43% of which are singletons. The clonotype originates from a girl aged 2 to 9 with aplastic anemia, due to receive a stem cell transplant. The material was PBMCs, obtained before TCRalphabeta/CD19-depleted stem cell transplant. This chain uses TRBV2 with TRBJ1-3; D is ambiguous. CDR3 DNA: TGTGCCAGCAGTGAATTTGGTGGAAACACCATATATTTT. It encodes CASSEFGGNTIYF.